A single T cell receptor (beta chain) is shown here with its context. The donors were adults (healthy and HIV-negative) with no recent acute infections or vaccinations. All of the donors resided in Nashville, Tennessee, and each was a Caucasian adult. Germline lookup yields CDR1 SGHRS and CDR2 YFSETQ. Trimming removed 3 bases at V and 0 bases at J, with 12 bases between. This CDR3 is 16 amino acids long. The data belong to a study of shared clonotypes between healthy human individuals. Study as a whole: In total, the donors were two women and three men aged 18 to 49.

TCRdb's copy holds only in-frame clones and misses some; the assay was immunoSEQ multiplex PCR. The sample shows 450,000 to 650,000 clones, roughly 79% of them seen only once. Sequencing used PBMCs. The chain recombines TRBV5-1 with TRBJ2-2, with D possibly TRBD2 on 5 matching bases. The receptor was derived from a woman aged 40 to 50 in good health. Some clones in this sample may be carry-over from other donors' samples. This chain's CDR3 is CASSSVAPTNTGELFF. CDR3 in DNA: TGCGCCAGCAGCTCGGTAGCGCCCACGAACACCGGGGAGCTGTTTTTT.